This is a list of T cell receptor beta chains from one sample in a study of T cell responses to AZD1222 COVID-19 vaccine. Measured with immunoSEQ multiplex PCR; TCRdb has only the in-frame clones, and not every one. Among roughly 140,000 clones, about 91% were seen once, and the ten largest hold under 3.5%. This specimen was peripheral blood, taken on day 0 of MenACWY control vaccination. These receptors all come from an adult in good health. Both conserved end residues are part of each CDR3. Each record gives: CDR3 DNA, CDR3 protein, J gene, clone size, D gene, V gene. A D gene is named only where the DNA matches it firmly. Size is omitted from some rows. Given values are once, few, many or a class for expanded clones.

TGTGCCAGCTCACCTAACAGGGATCAGCCCCAGCATTTT | CASSPNRDQPQHF | TRBJ1-5 | . | . | TRBV18
TGTGCCACCATGGGGCAGTCGGATGAAAAACTGTTTTTT | CATMGQSDEKLFF | TRBJ1-4 | . | . | TRBV24-1
TGTGCCAGCAGCCGGGGAGCCAATCAGCCCCAGCATTTT | CASSRGANQPQHF | TRBJ1-5 | few | . | TRBV7-2
TGTGCCAGCAGCGAACAGAATCAGCCCCAGCATTTT | CASSEQNQPQHF | TRBJ1-5 | . | . | TRBV28
TGTGCCAGCTCCGGCACCCTACTAGCAAGAGAGACCCAGTACTTC | CASSGTLLARETQYF | TRBJ2-5 | . | . | TRBV18
TGCGCCAGCAGCCAAGGGACAGGGGGCGTCTATGGCTACACCTTC | CASSQGTGGVYGYTF | TRBJ1-2 | . | TRBD1 | TRBV4-1
TGTGCCAGCAGTTATTCCTCTATCTCGGCTGAAGCTTTCTTT | CASSYSSISAEAFF | TRBJ1-1 | . | . | TRBV6-2/TRBV6-3
TGCAGCGTTGTGAATCAGGGGGCAGGAAGTGAAAAACTGTTTTTT | CSVVNQGAGSEKLFF | TRBJ1-4 | . | TRBD1 | TRBV29-1
TGTGCCACCATCCCTAAAGCGACCGCCTACGAGCAGTACTTC | CATIPKATAYEQYF | TRBJ2-7 | . | . | TRBV24-1
TGTGCCAGCAGTGGGGTAAATGACTATGGCTACACCTTC | CASSGVNDYGYTF | TRBJ1-2 | . | . | TRBV27
TGCGCCAGCAGCCCGATTGAGGGGGCGAGAGGACAGCCCCAGCATTTT | CASSPIEGARGQPQHF | TRBJ1-5 | . | TRBD1 | TRBV4-1
TGTGCCAGCAGCTCGATGGGTGGGGGCGAGCAGTACTTC | CASSSMGGGEQYF | TRBJ2-7 | . | . | TRBV11-2
TGTGCCAGCAGCATAGGGACACGGGCTACCACAGATACGCAGTATTTT | CASSIGTRATTDTQYF | TRBJ2-3 | . | . | TRBV11-3
TGTGCCAGTACCTACAGTTCCTCTGGGGCCAACGTCCTGACTTTC | CASTYSSSGANVLTF | TRBJ2-6 | . | . | TRBV19
TGCGCCAGCAGTGAGGGGGCCGGGGGGAACACTGAAGCTTTCTTT | CASSEGAGGNTEAFF | TRBJ1-1 | . | . | TRBV10-1
TGTGCCAGCAGCATCGGACTAGCGGGGGGGCGTGGAGATACGCAGTATTTT | CASSIGLAGGRGDTQYF | TRBJ2-3 | . | TRBD2 | TRBV7-2
TGTGCCAGCACCCACGGCCGAGGAAATCAGCCCCAGCATTTT | CASTHGRGNQPQHF | TRBJ1-5 | . | . | TRBV6-6
TGTGCCAGCAGCTTAGCCCGGATTCAAGAGACCCAGTACTTC | CASSLARIQETQYF | TRBJ2-5 | . | . | TRBV7-2
TGTGCCAGCAGCTTAGGGACTAGCGGGGGTCAAGATACGCAGTATTTT | CASSLGTSGGQDTQYF | TRBJ2-3 | . | TRBD2 | TRBV7-2
TGTGCCAGCAGTTTATCGGGTGGAAGCACTGAAGCTTTCTTT | CASSLSGGSTEAFF | TRBJ1-1 | . | . | TRBV28
TGTGCCAGCAAAGCGGGGATGAGCAATCAGCCCCAGCATTTT | CASKAGMSNQPQHF | TRBJ1-5 | few | . | TRBV27
TGTGCCAGCCGGGGTTCGGGAGATACGCAGTATTTT | CASRGSGDTQYF | TRBJ2-3 | few | . | TRBV6-5
TGTGCCAGCAGTTCACTCCCCACCGGGGGGACGGGCAATCAGCCCCAGCATTTT | CASSSLPTGGTGNQPQHF | TRBJ1-5 | few | . | TRBV28
TGTGCCAGCATGTCAGTTCCTCGCGAGCAGTACTTC | CASMSVPREQYF | TRBJ2-7 | . | . | TRBV12-3/TRBV12-4
TGTGCCAGCAGTTCTACAGGGCGTGCCTATAATTCACCCCTCCACTTT | CASSSTGRAYNSPLHF | TRBJ1-6 | . | . | TRBV27
TGCGCCAGCAGTGAGTCGGAACATGGGGCAGGGCCTAATGAAAAACTGTTTTTT | CASSESEHGAGPNEKLFF | TRBJ1-4 | . | . | TRBV10-1
TGCAGTGCTAATGAGCGGGACTACGAGCAGTACTTC | CSANERDYEQYF | TRBJ2-7 | . | TRBD2 | TRBV20-1
TGTGCCAGCAGCTTAGGTGCTACCACCAATTCACCCCTCCACTTT | CASSLGATTNSPLHF | TRBJ1-6 | . | . | TRBV7-3
TGTGCCAGCAGTTACGGGGGCATGTTTTACGAGCAGTACTTC | CASSYGGMFYEQYF | TRBJ2-7 | . | . | TRBV6-5
TGTGCCAGCAGCCAAGATTTCTATGGCTACACCTTC | CASSQDFYGYTF | TRBJ1-2 | . | . | TRBV3-1/TRBV3-2
TGTGCCAGCAGCAAACGGACAGAAGAGACCCAGTACTTC | CASSKRTEETQYF | TRBJ2-5 | . | . | TRBV9